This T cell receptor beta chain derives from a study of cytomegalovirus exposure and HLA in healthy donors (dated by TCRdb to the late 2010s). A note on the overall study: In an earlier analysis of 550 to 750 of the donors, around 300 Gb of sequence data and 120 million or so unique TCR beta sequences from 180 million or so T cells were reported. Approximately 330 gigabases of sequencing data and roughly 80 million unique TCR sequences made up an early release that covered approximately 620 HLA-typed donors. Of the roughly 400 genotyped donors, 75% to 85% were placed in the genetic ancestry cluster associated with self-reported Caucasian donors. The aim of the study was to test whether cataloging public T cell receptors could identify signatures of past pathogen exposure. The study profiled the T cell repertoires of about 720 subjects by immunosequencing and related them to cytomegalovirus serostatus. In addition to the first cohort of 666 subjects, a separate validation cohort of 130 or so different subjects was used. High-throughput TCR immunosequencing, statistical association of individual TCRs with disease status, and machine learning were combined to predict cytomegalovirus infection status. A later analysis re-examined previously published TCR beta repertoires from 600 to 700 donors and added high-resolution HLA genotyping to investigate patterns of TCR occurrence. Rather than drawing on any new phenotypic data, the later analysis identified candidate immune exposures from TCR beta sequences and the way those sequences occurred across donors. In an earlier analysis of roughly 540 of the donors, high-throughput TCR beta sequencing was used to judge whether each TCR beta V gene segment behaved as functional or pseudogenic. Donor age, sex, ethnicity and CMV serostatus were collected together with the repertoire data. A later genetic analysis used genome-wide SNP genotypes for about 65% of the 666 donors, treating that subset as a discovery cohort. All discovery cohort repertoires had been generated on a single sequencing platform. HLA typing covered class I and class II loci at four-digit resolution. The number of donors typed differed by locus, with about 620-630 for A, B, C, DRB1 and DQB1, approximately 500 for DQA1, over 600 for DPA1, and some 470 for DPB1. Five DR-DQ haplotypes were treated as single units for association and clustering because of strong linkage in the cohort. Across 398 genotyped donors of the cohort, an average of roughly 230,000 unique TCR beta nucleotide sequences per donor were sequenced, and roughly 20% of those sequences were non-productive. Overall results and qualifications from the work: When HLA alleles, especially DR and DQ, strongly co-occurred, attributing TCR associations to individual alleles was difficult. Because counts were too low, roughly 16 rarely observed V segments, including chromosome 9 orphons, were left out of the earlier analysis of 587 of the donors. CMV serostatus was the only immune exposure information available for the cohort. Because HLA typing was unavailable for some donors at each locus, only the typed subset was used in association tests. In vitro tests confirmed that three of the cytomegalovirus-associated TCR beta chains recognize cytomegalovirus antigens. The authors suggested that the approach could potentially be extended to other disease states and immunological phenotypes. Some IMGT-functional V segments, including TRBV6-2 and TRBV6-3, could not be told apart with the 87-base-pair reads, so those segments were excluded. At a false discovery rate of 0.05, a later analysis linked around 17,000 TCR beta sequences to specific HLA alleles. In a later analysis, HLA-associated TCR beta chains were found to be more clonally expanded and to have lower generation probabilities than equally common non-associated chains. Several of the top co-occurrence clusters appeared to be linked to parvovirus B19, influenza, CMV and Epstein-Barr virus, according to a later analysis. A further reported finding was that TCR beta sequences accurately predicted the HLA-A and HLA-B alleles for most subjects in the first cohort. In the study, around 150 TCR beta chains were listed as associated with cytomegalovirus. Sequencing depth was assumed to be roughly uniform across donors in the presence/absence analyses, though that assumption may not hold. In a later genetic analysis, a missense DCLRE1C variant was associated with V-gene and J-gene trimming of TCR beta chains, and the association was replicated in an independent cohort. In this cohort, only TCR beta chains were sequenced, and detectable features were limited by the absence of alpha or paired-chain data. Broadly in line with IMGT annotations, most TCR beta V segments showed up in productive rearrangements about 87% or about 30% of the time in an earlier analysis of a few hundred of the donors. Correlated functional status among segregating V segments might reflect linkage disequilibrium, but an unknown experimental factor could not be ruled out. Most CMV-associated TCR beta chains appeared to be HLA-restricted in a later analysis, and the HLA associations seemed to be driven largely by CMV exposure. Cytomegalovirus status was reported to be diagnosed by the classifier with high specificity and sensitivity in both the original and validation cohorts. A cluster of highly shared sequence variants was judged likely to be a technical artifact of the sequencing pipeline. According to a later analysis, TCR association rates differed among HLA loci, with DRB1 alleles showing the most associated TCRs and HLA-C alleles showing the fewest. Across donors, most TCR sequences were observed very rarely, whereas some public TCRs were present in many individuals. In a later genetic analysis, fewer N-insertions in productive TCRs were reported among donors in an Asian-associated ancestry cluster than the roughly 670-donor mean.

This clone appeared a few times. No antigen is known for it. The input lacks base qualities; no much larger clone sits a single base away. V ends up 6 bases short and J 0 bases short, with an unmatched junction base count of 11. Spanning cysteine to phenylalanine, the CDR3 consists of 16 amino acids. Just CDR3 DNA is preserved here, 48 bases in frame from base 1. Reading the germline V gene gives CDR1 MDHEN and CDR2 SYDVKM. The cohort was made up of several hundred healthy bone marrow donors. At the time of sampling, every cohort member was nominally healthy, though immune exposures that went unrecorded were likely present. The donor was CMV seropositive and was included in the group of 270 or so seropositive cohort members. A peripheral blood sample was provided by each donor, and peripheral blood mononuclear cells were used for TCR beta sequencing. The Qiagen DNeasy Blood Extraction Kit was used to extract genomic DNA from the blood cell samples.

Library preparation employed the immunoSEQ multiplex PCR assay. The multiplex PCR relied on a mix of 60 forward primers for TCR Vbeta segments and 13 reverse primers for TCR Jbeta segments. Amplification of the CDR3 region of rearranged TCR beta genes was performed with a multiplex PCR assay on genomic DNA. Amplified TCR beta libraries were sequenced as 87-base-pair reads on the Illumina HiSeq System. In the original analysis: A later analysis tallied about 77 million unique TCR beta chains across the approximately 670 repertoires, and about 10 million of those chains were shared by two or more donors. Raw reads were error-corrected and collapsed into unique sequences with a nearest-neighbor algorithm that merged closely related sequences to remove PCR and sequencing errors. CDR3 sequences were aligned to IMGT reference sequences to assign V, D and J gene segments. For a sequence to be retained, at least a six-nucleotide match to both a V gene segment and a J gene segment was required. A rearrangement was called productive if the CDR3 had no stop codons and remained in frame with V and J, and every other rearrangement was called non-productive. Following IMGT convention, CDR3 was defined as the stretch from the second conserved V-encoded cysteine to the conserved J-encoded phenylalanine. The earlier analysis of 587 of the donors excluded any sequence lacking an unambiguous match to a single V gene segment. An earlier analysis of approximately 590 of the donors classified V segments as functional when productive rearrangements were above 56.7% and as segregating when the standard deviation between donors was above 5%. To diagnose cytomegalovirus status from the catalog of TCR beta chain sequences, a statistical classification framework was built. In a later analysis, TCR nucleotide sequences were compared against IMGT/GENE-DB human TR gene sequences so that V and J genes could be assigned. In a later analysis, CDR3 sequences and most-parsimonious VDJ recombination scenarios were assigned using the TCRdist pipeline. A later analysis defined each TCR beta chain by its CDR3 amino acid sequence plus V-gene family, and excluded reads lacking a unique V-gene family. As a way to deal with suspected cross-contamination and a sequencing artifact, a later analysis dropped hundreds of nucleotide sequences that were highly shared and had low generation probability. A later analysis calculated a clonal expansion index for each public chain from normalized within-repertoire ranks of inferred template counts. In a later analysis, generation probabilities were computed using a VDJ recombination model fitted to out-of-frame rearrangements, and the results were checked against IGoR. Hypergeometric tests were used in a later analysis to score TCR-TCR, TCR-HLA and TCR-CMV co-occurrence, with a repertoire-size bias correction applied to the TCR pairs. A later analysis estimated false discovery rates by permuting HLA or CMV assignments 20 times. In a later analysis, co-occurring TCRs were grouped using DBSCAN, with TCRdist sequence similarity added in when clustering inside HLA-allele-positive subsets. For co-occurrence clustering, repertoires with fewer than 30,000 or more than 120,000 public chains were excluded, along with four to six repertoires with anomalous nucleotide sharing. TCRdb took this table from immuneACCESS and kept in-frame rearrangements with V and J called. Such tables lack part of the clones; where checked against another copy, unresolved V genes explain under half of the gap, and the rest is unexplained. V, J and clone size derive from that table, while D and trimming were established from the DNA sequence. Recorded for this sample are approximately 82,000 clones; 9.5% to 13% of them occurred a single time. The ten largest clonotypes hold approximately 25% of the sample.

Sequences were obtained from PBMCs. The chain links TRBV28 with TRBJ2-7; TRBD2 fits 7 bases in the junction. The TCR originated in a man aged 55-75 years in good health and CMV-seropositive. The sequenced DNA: TGTGCCAGCAGCTTAGGGAGGGACGGAAGCTCCTACGAGCAGTACTTC. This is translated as CASSLGRDGSSYEQYF.